The 30 T cell receptor beta chains below were found in one sample sequenced in a study of T cell changes during pregnancy in multiple sclerosis. The data were produced by immunoSEQ multiplex PCR, yet TCRdb's version contains in-frame clones alone and is incomplete. This table has some 97,000 clones, approximately 92% appearing once. Source: peripheral blood, taken in the second trimester of pregnancy. These receptors were taken from a female donor with multiple sclerosis, enrolled in a pregnancy study.

The gene calls are TRBV25-1 and TRBJ1-5, with D possibly matching TRBD1 (5 bases). CDR3 length: 14 residues. The V gene's germline CDR1 is MGHDK and CDR2 SYGVNS. Trimming removed 1 base from V and 7 bases from J, with 11 bases in between. Here the CDR3 reads CASSESGGGQPQHF. The CDR3 DNA is TGTGCCAGCAGTGAATCGGGGGGAGGACAGCCCCAGCATTTT.

The gene calls are TRBV19 and TRBJ1-2; TRBD1 matches at 10 bases. CDR1 and CDR2 from the germline V gene are LNHDA and SQIVND (reference sequence). After removal of 8 bases from V and 3 bases from J, the junction contained 9 bases not matched to a gene. This CDR3 is built from 15 residues. The CDR3 loop reads CASLLRQGAHYGYTF. CDR3 in DNA: TGTGCCAGTCTCCTACGACAGGGGGCCCACTATGGCTACACCTTC.

This chain uses TRBV7-8 with TRBJ1-4; 7 nucleotides match TRBD1. From germline, CDR1 is SGHVS and CDR2 FQNEAQ. The CDR3 runs 15 residues. After removal of 5 bases from V and 7 bases from J, the junction contained 10 bases not matched to a gene. DNA for the CDR3: TGTGCCAGCAGCCCCCGGACAGGTCCGGCTGAAAAACTGTTTTTT. Its protein product is CASSPRTGPAEKLFF. Supplemented by reference TRBV7-8 and TRBJ1-4, the full variable domain reads GAGVSQSPRYKVAKRGQDVALRCDPISGHVSLFWYQQALGQGPEFLTYFQNEAQLDKSGLPSDRFFAERPEGSVSTLKIQRTQQEDSAVYLCASSPRTGPAEKLFFGSGTQLSVL.

The rearrangement joins TRBV5-6 to TRBJ1-2, with unresolved D. The V end lost 0 bases, the J end lost 2 bases, and 8 bases lay between the germline ends. CDR3 size: 14 residues. CDR1 is SGHDT, CDR2 YYEEEE, per germline. CDR3 sequence reads: CASSLASGNYGYTF. CDR3 bases: TGTGCCAGCAGCTTGGCCTCGGGGAACTATGGCTACACCTTC.

In its sample, this clone was seen once. The CDR3 DNA reads TGCGCCAGCAGCGAGGGGATGGCTAGCGGGAGCAACTGGGAGACCCAGTACTTC. This codes for CASSEGMASGSNWETQYF. The V call is TRBV5-1, the J call TRBJ2-5; TRBD2 agrees at 10 bases. J gave up 5 bases and V 4 bases, and 17 bases lay outside the gene matches. The CDR3 contains 18 residues. CDR1 SGHRS and CDR2 YFSETQ come from the germline V gene.

This chain connects TRBV6-6 to TRBJ2-7; TRBD1 aligns across 8 bases. Germline-derived CDR1 and CDR2 are MNHNY and SVGAGI (reference sequence). V lost 0 bases to trimming and J lost 2 bases; unmatched junction nucleotides: 6. The CDR3 extends over 16 amino acids. The CDR3: CASSYSTQGGPYEQYF. DNA for the CDR3: TGTGCCAGCAGTTACTCGACACAGGGGGGCCCCTACGAGCAGTACTTC.

The chain couples TRBV15 to TRBJ2-7; unclear D gene. CDR1 and CDR2 from the germline V gene are LNHNV and YYDKDF (reference sequence). The CDR3 extends over 15 amino acids. The V gene lost 4 bases and the J gene lost 0 bases, with 13 bases spanning the gap. The DNA for the CDR3 is TGTGCCACCAGCACTCAACCGGGTCTCTCCTACGAGCAGTACTTC. Translation: CATSTQPGLSYEQYF.

V is TRBV10-3 and J is TRBJ2-2; 8 bases map to TRBD1. The CDR3 has 13 residues. Trimming took 6 bases from V and 7 from J; bases not matched to a gene: 4. CDR1 is ENHRY and CDR2 is SYGVKD in the germline V gene. The CDR3 sequence: CAISPGTGGELFF. The DNA of the CDR3 is TGTGCCATCAGCCCCGGGACAGGCGGGGAGCTGTTTTTT.

The CDR3 is CASSEALGQGRSYEQYF. CDR3 nucleotides: TGTGCCAGCAGTGAAGCGCTTGGACAGGGGAGATCCTACGAGCAGTACTTC. The chain joins TRBV2 to TRBJ2-7; 9 bases match TRBD1. CDR1 is SNHLY, CDR2 FYNNEI, per germline. With 0 bases clipped from V and 1 base from J, the junction kept 7 bases outside the gene matches. The CDR3 contains 17 residues. Variable domain in full (rest from reference TRBV2 and TRBJ2-7): EPEVTQTPSHQVTQMGQEVILRCVPISNHLYFYWYRQILGQKVEFLVSFYNNEISEKSEIFDDQFSVERPDGSNFTLKIRSTKLEDSAMYFCASSEALGQGRSYEQYFGPGTRLTVT.

The chain carries TRBV2 and TRBJ2-3; 10 bases match TRBD2. The CDR3 runs 15 residues. V shed 3 bases and J 1 base; nucleotides not matched to a gene: 1. Germline assignment: CDR1 SNHLY and CDR2 FYNNEI. The CDR3 reads CASSELAGGTDTQYF. DNA for the CDR3: TGTGCCAGCAGTGAGCTAGCGGGAGGCACAGATACGCAGTATTTT. Together with reference TRBV2 and TRBJ2-3, the CDR3 gives the full variable domain: EPEVTQTPSHQVTQMGQEVILRCVPISNHLYFYWYRQILGQKVEFLVSFYNNEISEKSEIFDDQFSVERPDGSNFTLKIRSTKLEDSAMYFCASSELAGGTDTQYFGPGTRLTVL.

There are a few counts of this clone. This rearrangement joins TRBV5-3 to TRBJ1-5; D perhaps matches TRBD1 (5 bases). TRBV5-3 belongs to the ORF category, with a function that is uncertain. This CDR3 is 17 amino acids long. V lost 0 bases to trimming and J lost 1 base, with 14 bases between them. CDR3 bases: TGTGCCAGAAGCTTGGCTTTGGGCAGGGCGAGCAATCAGCCCCAGCATTTT. Protein sequence: CARSLALGRASNQPQHF.

The V call is TRBV7-7, the J call TRBJ2-7; 9 bases fit TRBD1. The germline CDR1 and CDR2 sequences are SSHAT and FNYEAQ (reference sequence). J lost 5 bases, V lost 5 bases, and 10 bases had no gene match. This CDR3 comprises 15 residues. CDR3 protein: CASSPAGTGRDEQYF. The CDR3 DNA follows: TGTGCCAGCAGCCCCGCCGGGACAGGGCGCGACGAGCAGTACTTC.

The J gene is TRBJ2-5, the V gene TRBV18; 9 nucleotides line up with TRBD1. Trimming removed 3 bases from V and 4 bases from J; junction bases left unmatched: 3. Germline V gene sequence: CDR1 KGHSH, CDR2 LQKENI. The CDR3 covers 14 residues. The CDR3 is CASSPPDRGETQYF. The CDR3 coding sequence is TGTGCCAGCTCACCCCCGGACAGGGGAGAGACCCAGTACTTC.

V gene TRBV28 combines with J gene TRBJ1-1; the D is unclear. V lost 7 bases, J lost 4 bases, and 16 bases lay in between. The CDR3 sequence is 14 residues long. The germline CDR1 and CDR2 sequences are MDHEN and SYDVKM. In DNA, the CDR3 is TGTGCCAGCATAATGGACTGGCGAGGCACTGAAGCTTTCTTT. Amino acid sequence: CASIMDWRGTEAFF.

V usage is TRBV27 and J usage is TRBJ2-3, with TRBD1 identical over 7 bases. The length of the CDR3 is 14 residues. Germline V gives CDR1 MNHEY, CDR2 SMNVEV (reference sequence). Trimming at V came to 5 bases and at J to 8 bases, leaving 10 bases not matched to a gene. This CDR3 reads CASSPLQGTVTQYF. The CDR3 DNA reads TGTGCCAGCAGTCCCTTACAGGGGACGGTTACGCAGTATTTT.

V and J are TRBV6-1 and TRBJ2-7; tentatively, D is TRBD2 (5 bases). CDR3 length: 13 residues. Germline V gene lookup returns CDR1 MNHNS and CDR2 SASEGT. V gave up 7 bases and J gave up 3 bases, with 13 bases separating them. CDR3 nucleotides: TGTGCCAGCACTTCGGACTGGGACTACGAGCAGTACTTC. The encoded protein is CASTSDWDYEQYF.

The chain combines TRBV13 with TRBJ1-2; D unresolved. V gave up 2 bases and J gave up 1 base, with 8 bases separating them. Germline CDR1 PRHDT, CDR2 FYEKMQ (reference sequence). The CDR3 consists of 14 residues. DNA for the CDR3: TGTGCCAGCAGCTTATTCGGTCGTAACTATGGCTACACCTTC. It specifies CASSLFGRNYGYTF.

This clone was seen just once. This chain uses TRBV2 with TRBJ2-2; 10 positions agree with TRBD2. V shed 4 bases, J shed 3 bases, and the junction held 5 bases outside the gene matches. Germline V gene sequence: CDR1 SNHLY, CDR2 FYNNEI. The CDR3 is 16 amino acids. For the CDR3, the DNA is TGTGCCAGCAGTGTTCAAGCGGGGGGGTACACCGGGGAGCTGTTTTTT. Its protein is CASSVQAGGYTGELFF.

The chain has TRBV2 and TRBJ1-1, with a possible D match to TRBD1 (6 bases). The CDR3 loop spans 11 amino acids. Germline CDR1 is SNHLY and CDR2 is FYNNEI. The CDR3 coding sequence is TGTGGAGGGGGATTGAACACTGAAGCTTTCTTT. It specifies CGGGLNTEAFF.

The chain couples TRBV29-1 to TRBJ2-1, with no clear D. The CDR3 is 12 residues long. The germline V and J ends were trimmed by 3 bases and 5 bases, with 8 bases remaining between them. Germline V gene lookup returns CDR1 SQVTM and CDR2 ANQGSEA. CDR3 loop: CSVDPINNEQFF. DNA for the CDR3: TGCAGCGTTGACCCCATCAACAATGAGCAGTTCTTC.

The chain uses TRBV7-9 and TRBJ1-1; 8 bases are shared with TRBD1. The CDR3 loop spans 13 amino acids. CDR1 is SEHNR and CDR2 is FQNEAQ in the germline V gene (reference sequence). The ends lost 4 bases at V and 6 bases at J; junction bases unmatched: 4. The CDR3 DNA reads as TGTGCCAGCAGCTGGGCAGGGGGCCCTGAAGCTTTCTTT. This gives the protein CASSWAGGPEAFF.

The CDR3 bases are TGTGCCAGCAGCTTTACAGGATTGGCCACTGAAGCTTTCTTT. This encodes CASSFTGLATEAFF. The V call is TRBV7-3, the J call TRBJ1-1; D might be TRBD1 (5 bases). V lost 3 bases, J lost 4 bases, and 12 bases lay in between. The CDR3 is 14 amino acids. CDR1 is SGHTA, CDR2 FQGTGA, per germline.

The chain uses TRBV5-4 and TRBJ2-7, with a weak D call TRBD2 (6 bases). From germline, CDR1 is SGHNT and CDR2 YYREEE (reference sequence). V lost 1 base and J 6 bases, leaving 11 bases between the germline ends. The CDR3 is made up of 13 amino acids. The CDR3 DNA sequence: TGTGCCAGCAGCTTGATGGTGGGAGGCGAGCAGTACTTC. This encodes CASSLMVGGEQYF.

The chain's CDR3 is CSATFTGELFF. The CDR3 region has the DNA TGCAGTGCTACATTTACCGGGGAGCTGTTTTTT. V gene TRBV20-1 combines with J gene TRBJ2-2, with unresolved D. Trimming took 4 bases from V and 5 from J, leaving 5 bases between them. Germline lookup yields CDR1 DFQATT and CDR2 SNEGSKA (reference sequence). This CDR3 has 11 residues.

A single count supports this clone. A read error may produce the germline difference seen at one junction end. The CDR3 nucleotides read TGTGCCAGCAGTTTAGCGGGAGCGGCCACCGGGGAGCTGTTTTTT. As protein: CASSLAGAATGELFF. The chain links TRBV7-2 to TRBJ2-2; the match to TRBD2 covers 9 bases. Looked up from germline, CDR1 is SGHTA and CDR2 is FQGNSA. The CDR3 totals 15 residues.

The rearrangement links TRBV25-1 to TRBJ2-5; 9 bases align to TRBD1. This CDR3 region has 13 residues. In germline, CDR1 is MGHDK, CDR2 SYGVNS. The ends lost 8 bases at V and 5 bases at J; junction bases unmatched: 6. CDR3 bases: TGTGCCAGCCGGGACAGGGTAGGGGAGACCCAGTACTTC. Its translation is CASRDRVGETQYF.

The V gene is TRBV10-3, the J gene TRBJ2-7; 7 bases are a match to TRBD2. J was trimmed by 6 bases and V by 0 bases; bases with no gene match: 8. This CDR3 has 15 amino acids. Germline V gene data show CDR1 as ENHRY and CDR2 as SYGVKD. The CDR3 nucleotides read TGTGCCATCAGTGAGTCGGGGGGAGGGGTCGGCGAGCAGTACTTC. Translation: CAISESGGGVGEQYF.

The rearrangement joins TRBV6-5 to TRBJ2-7; a possible D gene is TRBD2 (5 bases). The length of the CDR3 is 15 residues. Deletions cut 0 bases from V and 4 bases from J, with 13 bases between. Germline assignment: CDR1 MNHEY and CDR2 SVGAGI. The CDR3 DNA follows: TGTGCCAGCAGTTACTCGCTGGAGGCCCTGTACGAGCAGTACTTC. Translation gives CASSYSLEALYEQYF.

J is TRBJ2-1 and V is TRBV2, with 9 positions matching TRBD2. This CDR3 comprises 17 residues. The trim removed 7 bases at V and 4 bases at J, leaving 14 bases unmatched. The germline V gene encodes CDR1 SNHLY and CDR2 FYNNEI. In nucleotides, the CDR3 is TGTGCCAGCACGCCGCGGGGGGGAGGAATGGGATACAATGAGCAGTTCTTC. This encodes CASTPRGGGMGYNEQFF.

The V and J genes are TRBV5-1 and TRBJ2-7; 13 bases are a match to TRBD2. The ends lost 8 bases at V and 7 bases at J; junction bases unmatched: 12. Per the germline V gene, CDR1 is SGHRS and CDR2 is YFSETQ. This CDR3 is built from 15 residues. The CDR3 DNA sequence: TGCGCCAGTAGGCCCGGGACTAGCGGGACTGGAGAGCAGTACTTC. As protein: CASRPGTSGTGEQYF.